These 10 T cell receptor beta chains were all obtained from the same sample, sequenced in a study of early T cells in non-severe SARS-CoV-2 infection. TCRdb reanalysed the 5' RACE reads using MiXCR and keeps one entry per CDR3 protein. The data show more than 95,000 distinct CDR3 sequences, 11% seen once. The specimen was whole blood, collected at baseline. Receptor source: an adult who was a healthcare worker with PCR-confirmed SARS-CoV-2 infection or an uninfected control (not recorded which).

This chain joins TRBV7-2 and TRBJ2-2, with TRBD1 matching over 8 bases. The CDR3 contains 15 residues. The junction had 6 bases not matched to a gene; V was cut back by 3 bases and J by 6 bases. The germline V gene has CDR1 SGHTA and CDR2 FQGNSA. The CDR3 DNA reads as TGTGCCAGCAGCTTGGTGACAGGGGCAGCCGGGGAGCTGTTTTTT. This sequence encodes CASSLVTGAAGELFF.

In the case of this clonotype: This clone may be a read error of a much larger clone one base away. The chain is built from TRBV18 and TRBJ2-1; 8 nucleotides match TRBD2. CDR1 KGHSH and CDR2 LQKENI come from the germline V gene. The CDR3 runs 12 residues. The CDR3 bases are TGTGCCAGCTCAGAAAGTCAGCGGGAGCCGGTCTTC. Protein: CASSESQREPVF.

This clonotype has just a few counts. The chain employs TRBV6-1 and TRBJ2-2; 8 bases match TRBD2. Germline CDR1 MNHNS, CDR2 SASEGT. The CDR3 sequence is 14 residues long. The trim removed 4 bases at V and 4 bases at J, leaving 2 bases unmatched. As DNA, the CDR3 is TGTGCCAGCAGTGTGCTAGCGGGCACCGGGGAGCTGTTTTTT. This sequence encodes CASSVLAGTGELFF.

The rearrangement uses TRBV20-1 and TRBJ1-2; D call uncertain. V lost 7 bases, J lost 4 bases, and 10 bases lay in between. Per germline, CDR1 DFQATT and CDR2 SNEGSKA (reference sequence). The CDR3 sequence is 11 residues long. The CDR3 region has the DNA TGCAGTGTACCGGCCCTCTATGGCTACACCTTC. It yields the protein CSVPALYGYTF.

This clonotype was counted between two and nine times. The V gene is TRBV20-1, the J gene TRBJ2-3; TRBD2 matches at 13 bases. J lost 0 bases, V lost 4 bases, and 4 bases had no gene match. Per germline, CDR1 DFQATT and CDR2 SNEGSKA (reference sequence). This CDR3 has 16 amino acids. Written as DNA, the CDR3 is TGCAGTGCTAAGGGACTAGCGGGGCCGAGCACAGATACGCAGTATTTT. Its protein product is CSAKGLAGPSTDTQYF.

This clonotype has a handful of counts. The chain is built from TRBV5-1 and TRBJ1-1; TRBD1 matches 7 bases. J was trimmed by 1 base and V by 1 base; bases with no gene match: 7. CDR3 length equals 16 residues. Germline CDR1 reads SGHRS; CDR2 reads YFSETQ. The CDR3, as DNA: TGCGCCAGCAGCTTGAGACCGGGACAGAAGAACACTGAAGCTTTCTTT. It specifies CASSLRPGQKNTEAFF.

The chain joins TRBV29-1 to TRBJ2-7; maybe TRBD2 (6 bases). This CDR3 has 12 amino acids. Looked up from germline, CDR1 is SQVTM and CDR2 is ANQGSEA. V lost 7 bases, J lost 7 bases, and 17 bases lay in between. The chain's CDR3 is CSAGPTAGEQYF. DNA of the CDR3: TGCAGCGCCGGACCGACGGCGGGGGAGCAGTACTTC.

There are many counts of this clonotype. The chain is built from TRBV29-1 and TRBJ2-1; 9 nucleotides match TRBD1. Trimming removed 6 bases from V and 9 bases from J; junction bases left unmatched: 12. In germline, CDR1 is SQVTM, CDR2 ANQGSEA. The CDR3 sequence is 14 residues long. CDR3 coding DNA: TGCAGCGTCGGACAGGGGAAATACGGAAGTGAGCAGTTCTTC. Protein: CSVGQGKYGSEQFF.

This clonotype has only a few counts. The chain carries TRBV4-1 and TRBJ2-1; D is ambiguous. This CDR3 spans 16 amino acids. The V end was cut by 0 bases, the J end by 3 bases, with 12 bases between. CDR1 and CDR2 from the germline V gene are MGHRA and YSYEKL. Here the CDR3 reads CASSQDYQRIYNEQFF. The CDR3, as DNA: TGCGCCAGCAGCCAAGATTACCAGAGGATCTACAATGAGCAGTTCTTC.

The chain recombines TRBV11-2 with TRBJ2-3; D possibly matches TRBD1 or TRBD2 (6 bases each). Germline CDR1 reads SGHAT; CDR2 reads FQNNGV. The CDR3 is 15 residues long. Between the trimmed V and J ends, which lost 5 bases and 5 bases, there was a span of 17 bases. CDR3 DNA: TGTGCCAGCAGCCACGGGGGCAGGGTTCTAGATACGCAGTATTTT. It encodes CASSHGGRVLDTQYF. Combining the CDR3 with reference TRBV11-2 and TRBJ2-3 gives the whole variable domain EAGVAQSPRYKIIEKRQSVAFWCNPISGHATLYWYQQILGQGPKLLIQFQNNGVVDDSQLPKDRFSAERLKGVDSTLKIQPAKLEDSAVYLCASSHGGRVLDTQYFGPGTRLTVL.